The clone carrying this TCR beta chain was seen a few times. Trimming stripped 0 bases from V and 14 bases from J, with 11 bases between. This CDR3 has 12 amino acids. Patients affected by ophthalmopathy presented a Clinical Activity Score of at least 3, a NOSPECS grade of at least 4, and disease duration below 3 months. TCR beta CDR3 regions were amplified from RNA. HTBI primers were the set used in a first-round RT-PCR of the TCR CDR3. TCRdb re-derived calls from the multiplex PCR reads in MiXCR, one entry per CDR3 protein. The sample consists of a few hundred thousand distinct CDR3 sequences, about 18% of them appearing once. The data are from a study of T cells in Graves' hyperthyroidism and ophthalmopathy.

The receptor comes from a man younger than 30 with Graves' ophthalmopathy. The sequenced sample consisted of blood. The chain carries TRBV12-3 or TRBV12-4 and TRBJ2-1; D not resolved. CDR3 loop: CASSLASRSEFF. CDR3 nucleotide sequence: TGTGCCAGCAGTTTAGCATCAAGGAGCGAGTTCTTC.